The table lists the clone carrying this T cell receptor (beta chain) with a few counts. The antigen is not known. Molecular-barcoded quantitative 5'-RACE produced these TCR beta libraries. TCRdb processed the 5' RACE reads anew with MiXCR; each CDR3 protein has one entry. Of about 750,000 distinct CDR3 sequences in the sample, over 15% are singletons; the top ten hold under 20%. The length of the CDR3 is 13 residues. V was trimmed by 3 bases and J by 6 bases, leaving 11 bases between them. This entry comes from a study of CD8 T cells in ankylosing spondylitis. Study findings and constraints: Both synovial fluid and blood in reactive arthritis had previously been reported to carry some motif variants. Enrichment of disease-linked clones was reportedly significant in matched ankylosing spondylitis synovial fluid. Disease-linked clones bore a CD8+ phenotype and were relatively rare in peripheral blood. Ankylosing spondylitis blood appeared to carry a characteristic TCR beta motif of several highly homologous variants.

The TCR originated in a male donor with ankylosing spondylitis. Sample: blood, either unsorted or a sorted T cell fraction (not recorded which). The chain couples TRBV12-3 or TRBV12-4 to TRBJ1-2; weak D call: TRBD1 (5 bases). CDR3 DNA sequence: TGTGCCAGCAGTTTGGCAGGGCTTGATGGCTACACCTTC. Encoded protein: CASSLAGLDGYTF.